These 24 T cell receptor beta chains were sequenced from one sample in a study of a mutant IDH1 vaccine in newly diagnosed glioma. Time point in this sample: baseline, week 1 (first vaccination visit). Specified treatment: pre-vaccination baseline after standard-of-care therapy. Clones were read by immunoSEQ multiplex PCR, and TCRdb kept only the in-frame ones, dropping some. The sample yields 85,000 to 100,000 clones, about 82% seen once. Here the sequenced sample was PBMCs, taken from a glioma patient treated with radiotherapy, temozolomide or both. Every receptor here comes from a man aged 35 to 55 with glioma.

V and J are TRBV6-5 and TRBJ1-1; the D is unclear. The germline V gene has CDR1 MNHEY and CDR2 SVGAGI. This CDR3 is 13 amino acids long. Trimming left V 4 bases short and J 3 bases short, with 9 bases between. The CDR3 nucleotides are TGTGCCAGCAGTTCCTGGGAGGACACTGAAGCTTTCTTT. It encodes CASSSWEDTEAFF.

V gene TRBV29-1 combines with J gene TRBJ1-2, with a tentative D call TRBD1 (5 bases). Trimming removed 5 bases at V and 2 bases at J, with 9 bases between. The CDR3 is 12 amino acids. Germline loops: CDR1 SQVTM, CDR2 ANQGSEA. The CDR3 nucleotides read TGCAGCGTTAGGAAGGGGAACTATGGCTACACCTTC. Its protein is CSVRKGNYGYTF.

This chain joins TRBV9 and TRBJ2-3, with unresolved D. V lost 4 bases, J lost 4 bases, and 13 bases lay in between. The CDR3 has 14 residues. Germline V lookup: CDR1 SGDLS, CDR2 YYNGEE. This CDR3 is CASSSRVAADTQYF. CDR3 nucleotides: TGTGCCAGCAGCTCTAGGGTTGCCGCAGATACGCAGTATTTT. Supplemented by reference TRBV9 and TRBJ2-3, the full variable domain reads DSGVTQTPKHLITATGQRVTLRCSPRSGDLSVYWYQQSLDQGLQFLIQYYNGEERAKGNILERFSAQQFPDLHSELNLSSLELGDSALYFCASSSRVAADTQYFGPGTRLTVL.

The J gene is TRBJ2-2, the V gene TRBV19; 9 bases align to TRBD2. V was clipped by 6 bases and J by 4 bases; unmatched bases: 6. Germline V gives CDR1 LNHDA, CDR2 SQIVND (reference sequence). This CDR3 contains 15 residues. DNA of the CDR3: TGTGCCAGTAGCACTGGACTAGCGCCCACCGGGGAGCTGTTTTTT. Its protein product is CASSTGLAPTGELFF.

The rearrangement uses TRBV6-6 and TRBJ1-4; D gene ambiguous. V was shortened by 3 bases and J by 3 bases, with 11 bases between the two germline ends. The CDR3 is made up of 15 amino acids. From germline, CDR1 is MNHNY and CDR2 SVGAGI (reference sequence). CDR3 loop: CASSYKQRPNEKLFF. CDR3 sequence (DNA): TGTGCCAGCAGTTATAAACAAAGACCTAATGAAAAACTGTTTTTT.

The chain carries TRBV5-1 and TRBJ2-2; 7 nucleotides agree with TRBD1. There are 15 residues in the CDR3. The V gene's germline CDR1 is SGHRS and CDR2 YFSETQ. V trimming: 0 bases; J trimming: 4 bases; junction bases outside the gene matches: 3. The CDR3 region is CASSLEGASTGELFF. The CDR3 nucleotides are TGCGCCAGCAGCTTGGAGGGGGCAAGCACCGGGGAGCTGTTTTTT.

The J gene is TRBJ1-2, the V gene TRBV5-4; a possible D gene is TRBD1 (5 bases). Germline V gene sequence: CDR1 SGHNT, CDR2 YYREEE (reference sequence). The CDR3 runs to 16 residues. Trimming took off 3 bases at V and 0 bases at J, with 15 bases between the two ends. CDR3 sequence (DNA): TGTGCCAGCAGCTCGGGACCGTTTCTTGCTAACTATGGCTACACCTTC. It yields the protein CASSSGPFLANYGYTF.

The chain employs TRBV4-3 and TRBJ1-2; tentatively, D is TRBD1 (5 bases). This CDR3 contains 13 residues. With 0 bases removed from V and 11 bases from J, the gap between germline ends came to 13 bases. CDR1 is LGHNA and CDR2 is YSLEER in the germline V gene. The CDR3 nucleotides are TGCGCCAGCAGCCAAGATTTGTCAGGGAGATACACCTTC. This codes for CASSQDLSGRYTF.

Only a few counts were recorded for this clone. The chain carries TRBV6-5 and TRBJ1-1; the D gene is possibly TRBD1 (6 bases). The CDR3 extends over 15 amino acids. CDR1 and CDR2 (germline): MNHEY, SVGAGI. V lost 2 bases and J lost 3, with 13 bases in between. The CDR3 DNA is TGTGCCAGCAGTTACGTTTCTTCAGGGGACACTGAAGCTTTCTTT. Residues: CASSYVSSGDTEAFF.

The CDR3 sequence is CASSPADRANTEAFF. The CDR3 DNA is TGTGCCAGCTCACCGGCGGACAGGGCGAACACTGAAGCTTTCTTT. The rearrangement links TRBV18 to TRBJ1-1, with TRBD1 matching over 8 bases. Germline V gives CDR1 KGHSH, CDR2 LQKENI. CDR3 size: 15 residues. V shed 3 bases, J shed 1 base, and the junction held 4 bases outside the gene matches.

The V and J genes are TRBV15 and TRBJ2-1; D is uncertain. The germline V gene has CDR1 LNHNV and CDR2 YYDKDF (reference sequence). This CDR3 is built from 14 residues. Trimming cost V 2 bases and J 0 bases, with 5 bases left between them. The CDR3 DNA sequence: TGTGCCACCAGCAGATCTAGCTCCTACAATGAGCAGTTCTTC. Protein sequence: CATSRSSSYNEQFF.

The chain combines TRBV7-2 with TRBJ1-1; D is unclear. Germline CDR1 and CDR2: SGHTA and FQGNSA. CDR3 size: 14 residues. The V and J ends lost 5 bases and 1 base respectively, with 11 bases between them. The CDR3 sequence: CASSPGRRNTEAFF. CDR3 sequence (DNA): TGTGCCAGCAGCCCCGGTCGGCGGAACACTGAAGCTTTCTTT.

The chain carries TRBV18 and TRBJ1-4; TRBD1 agrees at 7 bases. From germline, CDR1 is KGHSH and CDR2 LQKENI. V was clipped by 5 bases and J by 7 bases; unmatched bases: 10. The CDR3 covers 15 residues. The CDR3 region has the DNA TGTGCCAGCTCATCCCCGACAGGGCTCCGTGAAAAACTGTTTTTT. This sequence encodes CASSSPTGLREKLFF.

The chain uses TRBV7-2 and TRBJ2-3; either TRBD1 or TRBD2 may fit D (5 bases each). This CDR3 is built from 14 residues. Germline assignment: CDR1 SGHTA and CDR2 FQGNSA. V dropped 2 bases and J dropped 6 bases, with 12 bases sitting between them. CDR3 region: CASSLTGTPDTQYF. For the CDR3, the DNA is TGTGCCAGCAGCTTAACCGGGACCCCCGATACGCAGTATTTT.

This chain joins TRBV4-2 and TRBJ2-3; TRBD2 aligns across 7 bases. The germline CDR1 and CDR2 sequences are LGHNA and YNFKEQ. J gave up 1 base and V 1 base, and 14 bases lay outside the gene matches. The CDR3 is 19 amino acids. The CDR3 DNA is TGTGCCAGCAGCCAAGCCATTAGGCTAGCGGAAACCGGCACAGATACGCAGTATTTT. Protein: CASSQAIRLAETGTDTQYF.

The J gene is TRBJ2-7, the V gene TRBV19; D is possibly TRBD1 (6 bases). The length of the CDR3 is 15 residues. Germline V gene sequence: CDR1 LNHDA, CDR2 SQIVND (reference sequence). V was shortened by 6 bases and J by 2 bases, with 17 bases between the two germline ends. The CDR3 spells CASSQLWDNAYEQYF. The CDR3 DNA is TGTGCCAGTAGCCAGCTGTGGGACAACGCCTACGAGCAGTACTTC.

This chain uses TRBV6-1 with TRBJ2-3; D gene unclear. CDR1 is MNHNS and CDR2 is SASEGT in the germline V gene. V lost 2 bases and J 8 bases, leaving 11 bases between the germline ends. CDR3 length: 13 amino acids. The CDR3 reads CASSEHLSSTQYF. CDR3 DNA: TGTGCCAGCAGTGAACATTTGTCGAGTACGCAGTATTTT.

The chain is built from TRBV11-3 and TRBJ2-2; D is ambiguous. The CDR3 is made up of 12 amino acids. The V gene's germline CDR1 is SGHNT and CDR2 YENEEA. With 1 base removed from V and 6 bases from J, the gap between germline ends came to 3 bases. Written as DNA, the CDR3 is TGTGCCAGCAGCTTAGGTCCCGGGGAGCTGTTTTTT. As protein: CASSLGPGELFF. Using reference TRBV11-3 and TRBJ2-2 for the parts outside the CDR3, the full variable domain is EAGVVQSPRYKIIEKKQPVAFWCNPISGHNTLYWYLQNLGQGPELLIRYENEEAVDDSQLPKDRFSAERLKGVDSTLKIQPAELGDSAVYLCASSLGPGELFFGEGSRLTVL.

J is TRBJ1-1 and V is TRBV14, with D maybe TRBD1 (5 bases). The germline V gene encodes CDR1 SGHDN and CDR2 FVKESK. Trimming shortened V by 0 bases and J by 11 bases, and 10 bases separated the two germline ends. CDR3 size: 12 residues. The CDR3 sequence is CASSQDWGAAFF. CDR3 sequence (DNA): TGTGCCAGCAGCCAAGATTGGGGCGCCGCTTTCTTT.

V usage is TRBV13 and J usage is TRBJ2-7; 11 positions agree with TRBD2. Germline V lookup: CDR1 PRHDT, CDR2 FYEKMQ (reference sequence). The V segment lost 4 bases and the J segment 3 bases; nucleotides outside the gene matches: 2. The CDR3 extends over 14 amino acids. CDR3 residues: CASSYGTSGYEQYF. CDR3 in DNA: TGTGCCAGCAGCTACGGGACTAGCGGCTACGAGCAGTACTTC.

This rearrangement joins TRBV4-2 to TRBJ1-2; D gene ambiguous. The CDR3 consists of 15 residues. In germline, CDR1 is LGHNA, CDR2 YNFKEQ. Deletions cut 0 bases from V and 7 bases from J, with 15 bases between. CDR3 sequence: CASSQDWRVLGGYTF. The CDR3 DNA reads TGTGCCAGCAGCCAAGATTGGCGGGTTCTGGGTGGCTACACCTTC.

The rearrangement uses TRBV15 and TRBJ2-7; TRBD1 matches 7 bases. V shed 5 bases and J 5 bases; nucleotides not matched to a gene: 6. The CDR3 loop spans 13 amino acids. Germline V gene lookup returns CDR1 LNHNV and CDR2 YYDKDF (reference sequence). CDR3 loop: CATSAQGVDEQYF. CDR3 DNA sequence: TGTGCCACCAGCGCCCAGGGGGTGGACGAGCAGTACTTC.

The chain links TRBV5-6 to TRBJ2-5; D is unresolved. With 2 bases removed from V and 4 bases from J, the gap between germline ends came to 9 bases. The CDR3 contains 13 residues. Germline-derived CDR1 and CDR2 are SGHDT and YYEEEE. CDR3 coding DNA: TGTGCCAGCAGCTTCGAATATCGAGAGACCCAGTACTTC. Protein sequence: CASSFEYRETQYF.

The rearrangement links TRBV7-2 to TRBJ2-1; D might be TRBD2 (6 bases). Germline CDR1 reads SGHTA; CDR2 reads FQGNSA. This CDR3 contains 14 residues. V lost 3 bases, J lost 4 bases, and 10 bases lay in between. CDR3 sequence: CASSLEGSYNEQFF. DNA for the CDR3: TGTGCCAGCAGCTTGGAGGGATCTTACAATGAGCAGTTCTTC. The full variable domain, with the rest looked up from reference TRBV7-2 and TRBJ2-1, is GAGVSQSPSNKVTEKGKDVELRCDPISGHTALYWYRQSLGQGLEFLIYFQGNSAPDKSGLPSDRFSAERTGGSVSTLTIQRTQQEDSAVYLCASSLEGSYNEQFFGPGTRLTVL.